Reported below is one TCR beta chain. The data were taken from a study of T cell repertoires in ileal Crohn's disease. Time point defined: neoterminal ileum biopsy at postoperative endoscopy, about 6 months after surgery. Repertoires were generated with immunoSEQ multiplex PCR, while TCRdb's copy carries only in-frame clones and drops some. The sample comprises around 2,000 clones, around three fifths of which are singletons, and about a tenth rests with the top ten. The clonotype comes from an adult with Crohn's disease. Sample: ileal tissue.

The CDR3 protein is CASSLTLADTEQFF. The CDR3 nucleotides are TGTGCCAGCAGCTTAACTCTAGCGGATACCGAGCAGTTCTTC. This chain joins TRBV7-2 and TRBJ2-1; TRBD2 aligns across 7 bases. V was pared by 2 bases and J by 10 bases, with 8 bases of the junction left unmatched. Germline CDR1 SGHTA, CDR2 FQGNSA. The CDR3 totals 14 residues.